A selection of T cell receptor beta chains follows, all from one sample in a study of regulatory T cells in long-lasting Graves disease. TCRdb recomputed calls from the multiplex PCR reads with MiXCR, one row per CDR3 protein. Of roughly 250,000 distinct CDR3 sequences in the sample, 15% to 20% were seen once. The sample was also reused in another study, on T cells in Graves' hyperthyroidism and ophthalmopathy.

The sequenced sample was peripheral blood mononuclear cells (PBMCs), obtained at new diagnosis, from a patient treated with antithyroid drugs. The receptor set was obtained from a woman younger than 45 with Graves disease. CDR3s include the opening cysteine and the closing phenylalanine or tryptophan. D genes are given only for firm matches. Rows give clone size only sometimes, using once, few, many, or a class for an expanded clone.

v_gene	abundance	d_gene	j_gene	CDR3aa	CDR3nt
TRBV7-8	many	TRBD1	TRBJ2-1	CASSPLQGAEWSYNEQFF	TGTGCCAGCAGCCCCTTGCAGGGGGCGGAATGGTCCTACAATGAGCAGTTCTTC
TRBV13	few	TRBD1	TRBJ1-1	CASSREGTANTEAFF	TGTGCCAGCAGCCGTGAGGGGACAGCGAACACTGAAGCTTTCTTT
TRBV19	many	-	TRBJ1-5	CASSMAGTNQPQHF	TGTGCCAGTAGTATGGCAGGCACCAATCAGCCCCAGCATTTT
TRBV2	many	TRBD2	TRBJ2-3	CASSESGGPGGTQYF	TGTGCCAGCAGTGAATCGGGGGGGCCCGGAGGTACGCAGTATTTT
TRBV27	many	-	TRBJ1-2	CASSLAFGADGYTF	TGTGCCAGCAGTTTAGCTTTCGGCGCAGATGGCTACACCTTC
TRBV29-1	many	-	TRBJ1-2	CSAHRSGGYGYTF	TGCAGCGCCCATCGCAGCGGGGGCTATGGCTACACCTTC
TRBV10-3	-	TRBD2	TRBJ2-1	CAIRDSSGGAAEQFF	TGTGCCATCAGGGACTCTAGCGGGGGGGCCGCTGAGCAGTTCTTC
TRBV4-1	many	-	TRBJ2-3	CASSQVRDTQYF	TGCGCCAGCAGCCAAGTGCGGGATACGCAGTATTTT
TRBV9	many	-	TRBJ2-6	CASSVVSSGANVLTF	TGTGCCAGCAGCGTAGTGTCCTCTGGGGCCAACGTCCTGACTTTC
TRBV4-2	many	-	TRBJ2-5	CASSQDLWGAQETQYF	TGTGCCAGCAGCCAAGATTTGTGGGGGGCGCAGGAGACCCAGTACTTC
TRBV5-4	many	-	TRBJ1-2	CASSLVESYGYTF	TGTGCCAGCAGCCTCGTGGAGTCCTATGGCTACACCTTC
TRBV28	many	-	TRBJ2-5	CASSPARGKGETQYF	TGTGCCAGCAGCCCCGCGAGGGGTAAGGGAGAGACCCAGTACTTC
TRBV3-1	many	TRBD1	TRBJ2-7	CASSQDRGRTANDEQYF	TGTGCCAGCAGCCAAGATAGGGGGCGGACAGCGAACGACGAGCAGTACTTC
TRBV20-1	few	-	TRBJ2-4	CSGQSKNIQYF	TGCAGTGGCCAGTCCAAAAACATTCAGTACTTC
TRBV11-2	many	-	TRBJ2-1	CASSLVPRYNEQFF	TGTGCCAGCAGCTTAGTCCCCCGCTACAATGAGCAGTTCTTC
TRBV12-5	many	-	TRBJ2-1	CASGLTFSLQAYNEQFF	TGTGCTAGTGGTTTGACGTTTAGCCTCCAGGCCTACAATGAGCAGTTCTTC
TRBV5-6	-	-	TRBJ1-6	CASSSNRDSPLHF	TGTGCCAGCAGCTCCAACAGGGACTCACCCCTCCACTTT
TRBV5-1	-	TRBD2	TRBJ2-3	CASSPFSGGVILDTQYF	TGCGCCAGCAGCCCTTTTAGCGGGGGGGTGATATTAGATACGCAGTATTTT
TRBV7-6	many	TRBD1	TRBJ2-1	CASSPRDRGPNEQFF	TGTGCCAGCAGCCCCCGGGACAGGGGGCCGAATGAGCAGTTCTTC
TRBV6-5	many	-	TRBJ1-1	CASSYVWGSGNTEAFF	TGTGCCAGCAGTTACGTATGGGGATCGGGGAACACTGAAGCTTTCTTT
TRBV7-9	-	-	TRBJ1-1	CASSFPSSWWAFF	TGTGCCAGCAGCTTCCCGTCCTCCTGGTGGGCTTTCTTT
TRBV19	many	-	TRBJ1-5	CASREWDSNQPQHF	TGTGCCAGTAGAGAATGGGATAGCAATCAGCCCCAGCATTTT
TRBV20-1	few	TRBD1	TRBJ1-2	CSALTAGQGLNYGYTF	TGCAGTGCCCTCACCGCGGGACAGGGTTTGAACTATGGCTACACCTTC
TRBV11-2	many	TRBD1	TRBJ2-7	CASSFRRDRAYEQYF	TGTGCCAGCAGCTTTAGGCGGGACAGGGCCTACGAGCAGTACTTC
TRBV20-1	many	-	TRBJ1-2	CSARLDRNYGYTF	TGCAGTGCTAGACTAGACAGGAACTATGGCTACACCTTC
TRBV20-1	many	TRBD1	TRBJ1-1	CSIDRGGTEAFF	TGCAGTATCGACAGGGGAGGGACTGAAGCTTTCTTT
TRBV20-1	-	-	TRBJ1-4	CSARPGADEKLFF	TGCAGTGCTAGACCTGGGGCAGATGAAAAACTGTTTTTT
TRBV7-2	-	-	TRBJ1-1	CASSLSYTEAFF	TGTGCCAGCAGCTTATCATACACTGAAGCTTTCTTT
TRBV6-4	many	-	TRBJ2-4	CASRGLEQGPKNIQYF	TGTGCCAGCAGGGGTTTGGAGCAGGGGCCTAAAAACATTCAGTACTTC
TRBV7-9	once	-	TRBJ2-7	CASSLVGGGEQYF	TGTGCCAGCAGCTTAGTCGGGGGTGGCGAGCAGTACTTC
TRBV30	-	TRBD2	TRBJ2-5	CAWSATSGRTKTQYF	TGTGCCTGGAGTGCGACTAGCGGGAGAACGAAGACCCAGTACTTC